This passage covers 10 T cell receptor beta chains from one sample sequenced in a study of blood T cell repertoires in COVID-19. Method: immunoSEQ multiplex PCR; TCRdb's copy keeps in-frame clones and lacks some. The sample includes tens of thousands of clones, about 82% of them seen just once. Sample: peripheral blood. The receptor source for this set is a human donor in a cohort sampled during active COVID-19.

V is TRBV6-2 or TRBV6-3 and J is TRBJ1-1, with unresolved D. The CDR3 is 13 amino acids. V was pared by 4 bases and J by 1 base, with 7 bases between. CDR1 MNHEY and CDR2 SVGEGT come from the germline V gene. The CDR3 region is CASSSTPNTEAFF. CDR3 in DNA: TGTGCCAGCAGTTCGACACCGAACACTGAAGCTTTCTTT.

To note about this clone: One junction end disagrees with the germline gene, perhaps due to a read error. The rearrangement links TRBV5-1 to TRBJ2-3; possible D gene TRBD2, 6 bases. The CDR3 extends over 15 amino acids. Germline V gene data show CDR1 as SGHRS and CDR2 as YFSETQ. The CDR3 loop reads CASRLEGFGTDTQYF. DNA for the CDR3: TGCGCCAGCAGGTTGGAGGGGTTCGGGACAGATACGCAGTATTTT.

This chain links TRBV6-1 with TRBJ1-2; 8 positions agree with TRBD1. Germline V gene data show CDR1 as MNHNS and CDR2 as SASEGT. CDR3 length: 16 residues. The J segment lost 3 bases and the V segment lost 1 base, leaving 7 bases of the junction unmatched. The CDR3 DNA reads TGTGCCAGCAGTGAAGTTATGGGACAGGCGCACTATGGCTACACCTTC. Amino acids: CASSEVMGQAHYGYTF.

The chain links TRBV29-1 to TRBJ2-5; 10 bases line up with TRBD1. V lost 4 bases, J lost 4 bases, and 3 bases stayed unmatched. Germline lookup yields CDR1 SQVTM and CDR2 ANQGSEA. The CDR3 extends over 13 amino acids. CDR3 coding DNA: TGCAGCGTTGCGGGACAGGGGAGAGAGACCCAGTACTTC. Its protein product is CSVAGQGRETQYF.

J is TRBJ2-2 and V is TRBV5-4, with D unresolved. The CDR3 loop spans 12 amino acids. Per germline, CDR1 SGHNT and CDR2 YYREEE (reference sequence). V was trimmed by 3 bases and J by 5 bases, leaving 5 bases between them. CDR3: CASSSGTGELFF. CDR3 DNA: TGTGCCAGCAGCTCGGGTACCGGGGAGCTGTTTTTT. The entire variable domain, with the rest obtained from reference TRBV5-4 and TRBJ2-2, is as follows: ETGVTQSPTHLIKTRGQQVTLRCSSQSGHNTVSWYQQALGQGPQFIFQYYREEENGRGNFPPRFSGLQFPNYSSELNVNALELDDSALYLCASSSGTGELFFGEGSRLTVL.

The chain is built from TRBV7-2 and TRBJ1-6; the D is unclear. CDR1 and CDR2 from the germline V gene are SGHTA and FQGNSA. V was pared by 1 base and J by 6 bases, with 10 bases between. This CDR3 is 15 amino acids long. The CDR3 nucleotides are TGTGCCAGCAGCTTAGATTCGGGTTTTAATTCACCCCTCCACTTT. It specifies CASSLDSGFNSPLHF.

The V gene is TRBV6-2 or TRBV6-3, the J gene TRBJ2-5; TRBD1 matches 7 bases. Germline V gene data show CDR1 as MNHEY and CDR2 as SVGEGT. This CDR3 comprises 17 residues. Unmatched junction bases numbered 11, after V lost 0 bases and J lost 4 bases. This chain's CDR3 is CASSYSWGQGESETQYF. CDR3 nucleotide sequence: TGTGCCAGCAGTTACTCATGGGGGCAGGGGGAGTCAGAGACCCAGTACTTC.

V usage is TRBV7-9 and J usage is TRBJ2-4; D unclear. Between the trimmed V and J ends, which lost 1 base and 9 bases, there was a span of 4 bases. This CDR3 spans 11 amino acids. CDR1 is SEHNR and CDR2 is FQNEAQ in the germline V gene (reference sequence). The CDR3 region has the DNA TGTGCCAGCAGCTTAGGAGCCATTCAGTACTTC. It is translated as CASSLGAIQYF.

The J gene is TRBJ2-5, the V gene TRBV7-2; D perhaps matches TRBD2 (6 bases). Trimming removed 5 bases from V and 5 bases from J, with 24 bases in between. This CDR3 region has 17 residues. Germline assignment: CDR1 SGHTA and CDR2 FQGNSA. The CDR3 reads CASSLRGGPGRRETQYF. CDR3 nucleotide sequence: TGTGCCAGCAGCCTCAGAGGAGGGCCAGGACGCAGGGAGACCCAGTACTTC.

The chain couples TRBV14 to TRBJ2-5; D is perhaps TRBD1 (6 bases). The CDR3 loop spans 15 amino acids. Germline CDR1 and CDR2: SGHDN and FVKESK. Trimming shortened V by 0 bases and J by 5 bases, and 13 bases separated the two germline ends. For the CDR3, the DNA is TGTGCCAGCAGCCAAGATCGCAGGGGTAGGGAGACCCAGTACTTC. Protein product: CASSQDRRGRETQYF.